The subject of this entry is one T cell receptor beta chain. These data come from a study of cytomegalovirus exposure and HLA in healthy donors. Vbeta (60) and Jbeta (13) primers were used in the PCR. Sequencing used immunoSEQ multiplex PCR; TCRdb keeps in-frame clones, though not all of them. There are 120,000 or so clones in the sample; under 80% occur only once, and 3.5% to 4.5% lies in the top ten. Germline V CDR1 and CDR2: LGHNT, FRNRAP. CDR3 length: 15 residues. With V trimmed by 7 bases and J by 2 bases, 6 bases remained unmatched. The chain carries TRBV12-5 and TRBJ2-7, with 12 bases aligning to TRBD2. Sequencing was done on a sample of PBMCs. The receptor comes from a man aged 35 to 55 in good health and CMV-seropositive. CDR3 region: CASAQLAGGAYEQYF. DNA of the CDR3: TGTGCTAGTGCACAACTAGCGGGGGGCGCCTACGAGCAGTACTTC.